This T cell receptor (beta chain) was identified in a study of OX40 agonist ivuxolimab in advanced cancers. The repertoire was sequenced with immunoSEQ multiplex PCR; TCRdb's copy has only in-frame clones and lacks some. Here the sample spans about 43,000 clones, roughly 88% being singletons. Study-level results: More expanded clones were found, on average, in CD8+ than in CD4+ T cells. Both CD4+ and CD8+ T cell populations in blood had undergone clonal expansion by week 6 at 0.1 to 3.0 mg/kg.

The CDR3 contains 13 residues. V was pared by 5 bases and J by 8 bases, with 13 bases between. Germline V gives CDR1 PRHDT, CDR2 FYEKMQ (reference sequence). This clone was detected only once. Its antigen remains unidentified. The specimen was CD4+ or CD8+ T cells sorted from blood, collected in a trial of the OX40 agonist ivuxolimab. This TCR was recovered from an adult with an advanced solid tumor such as melanoma, head and neck, liver or kidney cancer. The gene calls are TRBV13 and TRBJ2-1, with D possibly matching TRBD1 (5 bases). DNA of the CDR3: TGTGCCAGCAGCCATCCGGCAGGGCATGAGCAGTTCTTC. This codes for CASSHPAGHEQFF.